These 26 T cell receptor beta chains originate from one sample sequenced in a study of blood T cell repertoires in COVID-19. Generated by immunoSEQ multiplex PCR, the TCRdb table keeps only in-frame clones and is missing some. The table includes approximately 74,000 clones, roughly 83% detected once. The specimen sequenced was peripheral blood. Source of these receptors: a man at least 80 years old with active or convalescent COVID-19.

The sample holds a few counts of this clone. J is TRBJ1-1 and V is TRBV28; weak D call: TRBD1 (5 bases). The germline V and J ends were trimmed by 7 bases and 6 bases, with 21 bases remaining between them. This CDR3 is built from 15 residues. Germline loops: CDR1 MDHEN, CDR2 SYDVKM. In nucleotides, the CDR3 is TGTGCCAGCACCACGGGAGCAGGGCGGAAACCTGAAGCTTTCTTT. Protein: CASTTGAGRKPEAFF.

This clone appeared a few times. J is TRBJ2-1 and V is TRBV6-6; 11 nucleotides agree with TRBD2. Germline assignment: CDR1 MNHNY and CDR2 SVGAGI (reference sequence). The CDR3 is 15 amino acids. Trimming cost V 6 bases and J 5 bases; bases outside gene matches: 6. CDR3 protein: CASSSSGRTHNEQFF. The CDR3 region has the DNA TGTGCCAGCAGCTCTAGCGGGAGGACCCACAATGAGCAGTTCTTC.

J is TRBJ2-1 and V is TRBV11-2; 12 bases line up with TRBD2. CDR1 is SGHAT and CDR2 is FQNNGV in the germline V gene. The CDR3 loop spans 15 amino acids. J was trimmed by 10 bases and V by 5 bases; bases with no gene match: 9. This CDR3 is CASSNLAGGAREQFF. CDR3 bases: TGTGCCAGCAGCAACCTAGCGGGAGGGGCCAGGGAGCAGTTCTTC.

V gene TRBV19 combines with J gene TRBJ1-4, with D possibly being TRBD1 (5 bases). This CDR3 has 14 residues. Germline V gene lookup returns CDR1 LNHDA and CDR2 SQIVND (reference sequence). The V end lost 5 bases, the J end lost 8 bases, and 15 bases lay between the germline ends. The CDR3 nucleotides are TGTGCCAGTAGTGCTTGGGGGGTCGAGGAAAAACTGTTTTTT. Translated: CASSAWGVEEKLFF.

This clone was seen only a few times. The chain is built from TRBV29-1 and TRBJ2-7; 9 nucleotides line up with TRBD1. The CDR3 extends over 13 amino acids. V lost 6 bases, J lost 1 base, and 4 bases stayed unmatched. The germline V gene encodes CDR1 SQVTM and CDR2 ANQGSEA. The DNA for the CDR3 is TGCAGCGTCCTTGGACAGGGGTCCTACGAGCAGTACTTC. It codes for CSVLGQGSYEQYF.

The chain employs TRBV5-1 and TRBJ1-5; D unresolved. Trimming took off 0 bases at V and 2 bases at J, with 9 bases between the two ends. Germline values: CDR1 SGHRS, CDR2 YFSETQ. There are 15 residues in the CDR3. The CDR3 nucleotides are TGCGCCAGCAGCTTGGGGCCCGATGGCAATCAGCCCCAGCATTTT. This gives the protein CASSLGPDGNQPQHF. The variable domain in full, with the rest retrieved from reference TRBV5-1 and TRBJ1-5, is KAGVTQTPRYLIKTRGQQVTLSCSPISGHRSVSWYQQTPGQGLQFLFEYFSETQRNKGNFPGRFSGRQFSNSRSEMNVSTLELGDSALYLCASSLGPDGNQPQHFGDGTRLSIL.

The chain links TRBV19 to TRBJ1-2, with TRBD1 identical over 10 bases. Germline V gives CDR1 LNHDA, CDR2 SQIVND (reference sequence). J lost 8 bases, V lost 8 bases, and 8 bases had no gene match. The CDR3 covers 13 residues. The DNA of the CDR3 is TGTGCCAGTCGGTCCGGGACAGGGGCGGGCTACACCTTC. This translates into CASRSGTGAGYTF.

J is TRBJ1-2 and V is TRBV4-2, with 7 bases aligning to TRBD1. V shed 1 base and J 8 bases; nucleotides not matched to a gene: 7. Germline V gene sequence: CDR1 LGHNA, CDR2 YNFKEQ. The CDR3 contains 14 residues. CDR3 amino acids: CASSQVGGQRGYTF. In DNA form, the CDR3 reads TGTGCCAGCAGCCAAGTCGGGGGACAGAGGGGCTACACCTTC.

The rearrangement uses TRBV5-1 and TRBJ2-1, with D possibly TRBD2 on 8 matching bases. From germline, CDR1 is SGHRS and CDR2 YFSETQ. V was shortened by 9 bases and J by 8 bases, with 18 bases between the two germline ends. CDR3 length: 13 amino acids. The chain's CDR3 is CATRGGQFHEQFF. The CDR3 DNA follows: TGCGCCACCCGGGGGGGACAGTTCCATGAGCAGTTCTTC.

The rearrangement joins TRBV5-1 to TRBJ1-2; 9 bases are a match to TRBD1. V gave up 4 bases and J gave up 4 bases; unmatched junction bases: 5. This CDR3 is built from 14 residues. The germline V gene has CDR1 SGHRS and CDR2 YFSETQ. The CDR3, as DNA: TGCGCCAGCAGCACTGGACAGGGGTCCTATGGCTACACCTTC. It yields the protein CASSTGQGSYGYTF. The entire variable domain, with the rest obtained from reference TRBV5-1 and TRBJ1-2, is as follows: KAGVTQTPRYLIKTRGQQVTLSCSPISGHRSVSWYQQTPGQGLQFLFEYFSETQRNKGNFPGRFSGRQFSNSRSEMNVSTLELGDSALYLCASSTGQGSYGYTFGSGTRLTVV.

The V and J genes are TRBV2 and TRBJ1-3; tentatively, D is TRBD1 (6 bases). Trimming cost V 5 bases and J 0 bases, with 14 bases left between them. The CDR3 spans 16 residues. The germline V gene encodes CDR1 SNHLY and CDR2 FYNNEI. The CDR3 protein is CASSPETGRSGNTIYF. CDR3 in DNA: TGTGCCAGCAGTCCAGAAACAGGGCGCTCTGGAAACACCATATATTTT.

The chain has TRBV6-5 and TRBJ2-5; tentative D call: TRBD1 (5 bases). Trimming removed 0 bases from V and 4 bases from J, with 12 bases in between. The CDR3 consists of 15 residues. Per the germline V gene, CDR1 is MNHEY and CDR2 is SVGAGI. The CDR3 region has the DNA TGTGCCAGCAGTTACTCGAGCCAGGGTACAGAGACCCAGTACTTC. Amino acid sequence: CASSYSSQGTETQYF.

The gene calls are TRBV10-3 and TRBJ2-7; D is unresolved. The CDR3 contains 12 residues. The V end lost 2 bases, the J end lost 4 bases, and 6 bases lay between the germline ends. Germline CDR1 ENHRY, CDR2 SYGVKD. The CDR3 spells CAISEAEYEQYF. For the CDR3, the DNA is TGTGCCATCAGTGAGGCTGAGTACGAGCAGTACTTC.

The chain links TRBV3-1 (or the pseudogene TRBV3-2) to TRBJ2-3; D perhaps matches TRBD2 (5 bases). The length of the CDR3 is 16 residues. Trimming shortened V by 1 base and J by 9 bases, and 20 bases separated the two germline ends. Germline V lookup: CDR1 LGHDT, CDR2 YNNKEL (reference sequence). As DNA, the CDR3 is TGTGCCAGCAGCCAAGCCCTAGTAGAGGGAGTGAACACGCAGTATTTT. Its translation: CASSQALVEGVNTQYF.

V is TRBV4-3 and J is TRBJ2-3; tentatively, D is TRBD2 (5 bases). The CDR3 loop spans 15 amino acids. V shed 0 bases and J shed 3 bases, with 10 bases lying between them. The germline CDR1 and CDR2 sequences are LGHNA and YSLEER. CDR3 DNA sequence: TGCGCCAGCAGCCAAGACGAGGGCGGGACAGATACGCAGTATTTT. Residues: CASSQDEGGTDTQYF.

This clone was counted a few times. The rearrangement links TRBV5-4 to TRBJ2-2; TRBD2 might be the D (5 bases). Germline loops: CDR1 SGHNT, CDR2 YYREEE (reference sequence). The CDR3 totals 17 residues. V was trimmed by 4 bases and J by 0 bases, leaving 16 bases between them. The CDR3 protein is CASSPPKSGANTGELFF. The CDR3 DNA is TGTGCCAGCAGCCCGCCTAAGAGCGGAGCGAACACCGGGGAGCTGTTTTTT. Looking up the rest from reference TRBV5-4 and TRBJ2-2 gives the full variable domain: ETGVTQSPTHLIKTRGQQVTLRCSSQSGHNTVSWYQQALGQGPQFIFQYYREEENGRGNFPPRFSGLQFPNYSSELNVNALELDDSALYLCASSPPKSGANTGELFFGEGSRLTVL.

In its sample, this clone was seen a few times. The chain employs TRBV7-7 and TRBJ2-2, with TRBD2 matching 13 bases. Unmatched junction bases numbered 0, after V lost 1 base and J lost 1 base. Germline assignment: CDR1 SSHAT and CDR2 FNYEAQ (reference sequence). This CDR3 region has 17 residues. The DNA of the CDR3 is TGTGCCAGCAGCTTAGGGACTAGCGGGGGGAACACCGGGGAGCTGTTTTTT. It encodes CASSLGTSGGNTGELFF.

This chain uses TRBV4-1 with TRBJ1-1, with no clear D. The CDR3 covers 13 residues. V lost 0 bases and J 5 bases, leaving 7 bases between the germline ends. Per germline, CDR1 MGHRA and CDR2 YSYEKL. CDR3 in DNA: TGCGCCAGCAGCCAAGAGAGTTTAACTGAAGCTTTCTTT. Amino acid sequence: CASSQESLTEAFF.

This sequence joins TRBV5-1 and TRBJ2-7; 8 nucleotides agree with TRBD1. Germline lookup yields CDR1 SGHRS and CDR2 YFSETQ. This CDR3 is built from 18 residues. The ends lost 3 bases at V and 1 base at J; junction bases unmatched: 15. The DNA of the CDR3 is TGCGCCAGCAGCTATACTGCCTCTATCGGACAGGGATCCTACGAGCAGTACTTC. It yields the protein CASSYTASIGQGSYEQYF.

This clone was detected a few times. This chain joins TRBV6-1 and TRBJ1-6, with no clear D. CDR3 length: 16 residues. V lost 2 bases and J 8 bases, leaving 16 bases between the germline ends. Germline V gene sequence: CDR1 MNHNS, CDR2 SASEGT. The CDR3 region is CASSEWRLISDSPLHF. CDR3 nucleotides: TGTGCCAGCAGTGAATGGCGACTAATTTCTGATTCACCCCTCCACTTT.

The chain joins TRBV4-3 to TRBJ1-3, with D perhaps matching TRBD1 (6 bases). V gave up 4 bases and J gave up 3 bases, with 10 bases separating them. The CDR3 extends over 14 amino acids. Germline values: CDR1 LGHNA, CDR2 YSLEER. CDR3 DNA: TGCGCCAGCAGCCGGGGGCAGGGTGGAAACACCATATATTTT. Amino acids: CASSRGQGGNTIYF.

This clone was observed a few times. V usage is TRBV7-9 and J usage is TRBJ1-1; TRBD1 aligns across 7 bases. Germline CDR1 reads SEHNR; CDR2 reads FQNEAQ (reference sequence). Losses at the gene ends were 5 bases for V and 4 bases for J; bases not matched to a gene: 7. The CDR3 is 14 residues long. CDR3 nucleotide sequence: TGTGCCAGCAGCGAGGGACAGCTCCCCACTGAAGCTTTCTTT. Residues: CASSEGQLPTEAFF.

The chain employs TRBV7-9 and TRBJ2-3, with TRBD2 matching over 8 bases. CDR1 and CDR2 from the germline V gene are SEHNR and FQNEAQ (reference sequence). V lost 1 base to trimming and J lost 4 bases; unmatched junction nucleotides: 13. The CDR3 consists of 18 residues. Written as DNA, the CDR3 is TGTGCCAGCAGCTTAGGATCCTTTAGCGGGACTCTAGCAGATACGCAGTATTTT. This encodes CASSLGSFSGTLADTQYF.

This clone has just one count. The V call is TRBV11-1, the J call TRBJ2-5; TRBD1 aligns across 8 bases. The V and J ends lost 5 bases and 4 bases, in that order; junction bases with no gene match: 6. The CDR3 extends over 14 amino acids. The germline gives CDR1 SGHAT, CDR2 FQDESV (reference sequence). The CDR3: CASSTPGGSETQYF. CDR3 in DNA: TGTGCCAGCAGCACCCCAGGGGGCTCAGAGACCCAGTACTTC.

This clone occurred once. The rearrangement joins TRBV2 to TRBJ1-5, with D perhaps TRBD1 (6 bases). The CDR3 has 14 amino acids. The V and J ends lost 5 bases and 9 bases respectively, with 17 bases between them. Germline CDR1 is SNHLY and CDR2 is FYNNEI. The CDR3 here is CASSPGQSRAPQHF. CDR3 nucleotide sequence: TGTGCCAGCAGTCCTGGACAGTCCAGGGCGCCCCAGCATTTT.

CDR3 DNA sequence: TGCGCCAGCAGCCAAGACAGGTTGACTAGCACCCCAAACTATGGCTACACCTTC. Residues: CASSQDRLTSTPNYGYTF. The chain links TRBV4-1 to TRBJ1-2; unclear D gene. The germline V gene encodes CDR1 MGHRA and CDR2 YSYEKL. This CDR3 is 18 amino acids long. V shed 0 bases and J shed 2 bases, with 19 bases lying between them.